The clone carrying this TCR beta chain was seen a few times. This entry is derived from a study of blood T cell repertoires in COVID-19. In the study overall: Sources were T cells, B-cell-depleted T cells, or PBMCs; the material itself was cDNA or gDNA.

Germline V lookup: CDR1 ENHRY, CDR2 SYGVKD. V trimming: 7 bases; J trimming: 4 bases; junction bases outside the gene matches: 6. The CDR3 contains 13 residues. Some clones are missing from TCRdb's copy, which holds only in-frame ones; the method was immunoSEQ multiplex PCR. The repertoire holds around 190,000 clones, with 86% as singletons. The origin of this receptor is a man aged 35 to 55 with acute COVID-19. The sequenced material came from PBMCs or T cells enriched from blood (not recorded which). The chain joins TRBV10-3 to TRBJ1-2, with 7 positions matching TRBD1. The CDR3 DNA follows: TGTGCCATCACTATAGGGGGCACCTATGGCTACACCTTC. Protein product: CAITIGGTYGYTF.